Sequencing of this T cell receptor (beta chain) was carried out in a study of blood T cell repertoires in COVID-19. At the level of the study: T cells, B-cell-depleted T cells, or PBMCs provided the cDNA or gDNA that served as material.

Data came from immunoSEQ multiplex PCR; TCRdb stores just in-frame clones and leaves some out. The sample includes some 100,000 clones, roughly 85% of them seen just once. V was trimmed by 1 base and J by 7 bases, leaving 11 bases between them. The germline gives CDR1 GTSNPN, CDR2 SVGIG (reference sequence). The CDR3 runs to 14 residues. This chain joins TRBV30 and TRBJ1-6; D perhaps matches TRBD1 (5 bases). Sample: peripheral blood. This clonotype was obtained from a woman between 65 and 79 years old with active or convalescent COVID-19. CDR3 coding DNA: TGTGCCTGGAGTGCCGGGGGTGTCAATTCACCCCTCCACTTT. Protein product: CAWSAGGVNSPLHF.